The sequence of this T cell receptor (beta chain) was determined in a study of identical twins. Whole-study findings and limits: Not following the same donors, the study drew its conclusions from cross-sectional statistical analysis. Invariant MAIT and iNKT cells are populations that could partly confound zero-insertion analyses. Recombination models fit unrelated individuals' TCR alpha sharing but underestimated twins'.

With regard to this clonotype: Its target is unknown.

CDR1 is LGHDT, CDR2 YNNKEL, per germline (reference sequence). V dropped 3 bases and J dropped 6 bases, with 14 bases sitting between them. The CDR3 runs 14 residues. After template switching added a universal primer site, the resulting cDNA carried unique molecular identifiers. MiXCR, applied by TCRdb to the 5' RACE reads, yields one record per CDR3 protein. The sample lists around 280,000 distinct CDR3 sequences, under 9% seen once, with 2% to 2.5% in the top ten. This same sample was also taken into another study, of yellow fever vaccine responses in identical twins.

The clonotype originates from a woman aged 18-29 years in good health. This chain connects TRBV3-1 to TRBJ1-1; D unresolved. Input material: memory (CD45RO+) T cells sorted from blood. CDR3 residues: CASSHLSAKPEAFF. CDR3 coding DNA: TGTGCCAGCAGCCATTTATCGGCGAAACCTGAAGCTTTCTTT. Variable domain in full (rest from reference TRBV3-1 and TRBJ1-1): DTAVSQTPKYLVTQMGNDKSIKCEQNLGHDTMYWYKQDSKKFLKIMFSYNNKELIINETVPNRFSPKSPDKAHLNLHINSLELGDSAVYFCASSHLSAKPEAFFGQGTRLTVV.